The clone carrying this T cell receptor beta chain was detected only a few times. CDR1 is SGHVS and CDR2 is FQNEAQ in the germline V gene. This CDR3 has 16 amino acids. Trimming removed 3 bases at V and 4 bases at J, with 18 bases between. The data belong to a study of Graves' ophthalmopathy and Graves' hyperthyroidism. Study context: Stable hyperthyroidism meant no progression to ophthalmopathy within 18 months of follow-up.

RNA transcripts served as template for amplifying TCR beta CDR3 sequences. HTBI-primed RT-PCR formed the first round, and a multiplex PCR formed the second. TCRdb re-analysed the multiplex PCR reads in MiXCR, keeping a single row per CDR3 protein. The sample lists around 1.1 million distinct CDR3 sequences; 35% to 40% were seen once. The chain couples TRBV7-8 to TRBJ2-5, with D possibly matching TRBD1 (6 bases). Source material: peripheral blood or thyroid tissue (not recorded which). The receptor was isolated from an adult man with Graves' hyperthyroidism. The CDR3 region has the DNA TGTGCCAGCAGCTTGCCCCGACGGGCCAGGGGAGAGACCCAGTACTTC. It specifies CASSLPRRARGETQYF.